A single T cell receptor (beta chain) is shown here with its context. Its antigen is unknown. The naive CD8 population came from CD45RO-negative cells selected for CCR7, without terminally differentiated effector memory CD45RA+ cells. The donor cohort consisted entirely of Caucasian adults residing in Nashville, Tennessee. This CDR3 has 15 amino acids. V was shortened by 2 bases and J by 0 bases, with 8 bases between the two germline ends. Looked up from germline, CDR1 is LGHNA and CDR2 is YNFKEQ. The data were taken from a study of shared clonotypes between healthy human individuals. The wider study: Used for every donor were three CD4 naive, three CD4 memory, two CD8 naive and one CD8 memory plate. Findings of the study overall: For naive CD4 cells, approximately 4.8% of clonotypes were shared across several donors. Although depth was large, rarefaction showed that sequencing of the sorted subsets was incomplete.

Measured with immunoSEQ multiplex PCR; TCRdb has only the in-frame clones, and not every one. Seen here are roughly 2,000,000 clones, over 85% observed once, and the top ten hold around 1.8%. This chain uses TRBV4-2 with TRBJ2-1; D may correspond to TRBD1 or TRBD2 (5 bases each). The material sequenced was naive CD8+ T cells from PBMCs. The source is a man between 18 and 35 years old in good health. Some clones in this sample may be carry-over from other donors' samples. The CDR3 loop is CASSQTGASYNEQFF. In nucleotides, the CDR3 is TGTGCCAGCAGCCAAACCGGGGCCTCCTACAATGAGCAGTTCTTC.